The next 30 T cell receptor beta chains were all read from a single sample in a study of T cell responses to AZD1222 COVID-19 vaccine. Method: immunoSEQ multiplex PCR; TCRdb's copy keeps in-frame clones and lacks some. The sample includes 130,000 or so clones, roughly 90% of them seen just once. The sample here was peripheral blood, taken on day 0 of AZD1222 vaccination. These receptors all come from an adult in good health.

The J gene is TRBJ2-5, the V gene TRBV28, with TRBD2 as a possible D gene (6 bases). CDR3 length equals 13 residues. The germline V gene has CDR1 MDHEN and CDR2 SYDVKM. The V and J ends lost 6 bases and 7 bases respectively, with 15 bases between them. CDR3 DNA sequence: TGTGCCAGCAGCACCCGGGAGCCGGGGACCCAGTACTTC. This encodes CASSTREPGTQYF.

This clone was counted once. The chain is built from TRBV7-2 and TRBJ1-4, with TRBD1 matching over 10 bases. CDR3 length: 16 amino acids. V gave up 4 bases and J gave up 7 bases; unmatched junction bases: 9. Germline loops: CDR1 SGHTA, CDR2 FQGNSA. DNA of the CDR3: TGTGCCAGCAGCTATCGGGACAGGGGTTTTGGTGAAAAACTGTTTTTT. Protein: CASSYRDRGFGEKLFF. The entire variable domain, with the rest obtained from reference TRBV7-2 and TRBJ1-4, is as follows: GAGVSQSPSNKVTEKGKDVELRCDPISGHTALYWYRQSLGQGLEFLIYFQGNSAPDKSGLPSDRFSAERTGGSVSTLTIQRTQQEDSAVYLCASSYRDRGFGEKLFFGSGTQLSVL.

V gene TRBV19 combines with J gene TRBJ2-6; D is unclear. V lost 5 bases to trimming and J lost 2 bases, with 10 bases between them. Germline values: CDR1 LNHDA, CDR2 SQIVND (reference sequence). This CDR3 is built from 15 residues. CDR3 residues: CASSLAGPGANVLTF. CDR3 in DNA: TGTGCCAGTAGTCTCGCCGGCCCTGGGGCCAACGTCCTGACTTTC.

CDR3 amino acids: CASSAPRTGGNGYTF. CDR3 DNA: TGTGCCAGCAGCGCCCCCCGGACAGGAGGAAATGGCTACACCTTC. The gene calls are TRBV9 and TRBJ1-2; TRBD1 aligns across 7 bases. Germline lookup yields CDR1 SGDLS and CDR2 YYNGEE. After removal of 3 bases from V and 6 bases from J, the junction contained 11 bases not matched to a gene. This CDR3 is 15 amino acids long.

The rearrangement links TRBV6-5 to TRBJ2-1; 9 nucleotides align to TRBD1. Germline CDR1 MNHEY, CDR2 SVGAGI. Trimming removed 2 bases from V and 6 bases from J; junction bases left unmatched: 2. The length of the CDR3 is 14 residues. The CDR3 DNA reads TGTGCCAGCAGTTACGGGACAGGGAGCAATGAGCAGTTCTTC. Protein sequence: CASSYGTGSNEQFF.

Notes on this clone: In the same sample, other DNA sequences code for this CDR3. This chain uses TRBV13 with TRBJ2-3; D ambiguous. The CDR3 contains 11 residues. With 3 bases removed from V and 6 bases from J, the gap between germline ends came to 4 bases. Germline CDR1 is PRHDT and CDR2 is FYEKMQ (reference sequence). CDR3 sequence: CASSFGDTQYF. The CDR3 region has the DNA TGTGCCAGCAGCTTTGGTGATACGCAGTATTTT. The full variable domain, rest sourced from reference TRBV13 and TRBJ2-3, is AAGVIQSPRHLIKEKRETATLKCYPIPRHDTVYWYQQGPGQDPQFLISFYEKMQSDKGSIPDRFSAQQFSDYHSELNMSSLELGDSALYFCASSFGDTQYFGPGTRLTVL.

This chain connects TRBV19 to TRBJ1-4; D not resolved. Trimming removed 3 bases at V and 7 bases at J, with 12 bases between. Germline lookup yields CDR1 LNHDA and CDR2 SQIVND (reference sequence). The length of the CDR3 is 14 residues. CDR3 nucleotide sequence: TGTGCCAGTAGTATGACCGGGTGGGGTGAAAAACTGTTTTTT. Translation gives CASSMTGWGEKLFF.

The CDR3 region is CASRAGTNEQFF. In nucleotides, the CDR3 is TGTGCCAGCAGGGCCGGGACTAATGAGCAGTTCTTC. The rearrangement links TRBV6-5 to TRBJ2-1, with D possibly being TRBD2 (6 bases). There are 12 residues in the CDR3. V lost 6 bases and J lost 7, with 10 bases in between. The germline V gene encodes CDR1 MNHEY and CDR2 SVGAGI.

J is TRBJ2-4 and V is TRBV28; D not resolved. Trimming shortened V by 5 bases and J by 3 bases, and 14 bases separated the two germline ends. Per the germline V gene, CDR1 is MDHEN and CDR2 is SYDVKM. This CDR3 contains 15 residues. In nucleotides, the CDR3 is TGTGCCAGCAGTGGTGAGAGGTTTGACAAAAACATTCAGTACTTC. Its translation: CASSGERFDKNIQYF.

The CDR3 reads CASSSGPRGNEQFF. As DNA, the CDR3 is TGTGCCAGCAGCTCCGGGCCGAGGGGGAATGAGCAGTTCTTC. V usage is TRBV7-3 and J usage is TRBJ2-1; possible D gene TRBD1, 6 bases. In germline, CDR1 is SGHTA, CDR2 FQGTGA. Trimming shortened V by 4 bases and J by 7 bases, and 14 bases separated the two germline ends. The CDR3 spans 14 residues.

This rearrangement joins TRBV6-5 to TRBJ1-6; tentative D call: TRBD1 (5 bases). Germline loops: CDR1 MNHEY, CDR2 SVGAGI. This CDR3 is 14 amino acids long. With 11 bases removed from V and 4 bases from J, the gap between germline ends came to 15 bases. This CDR3 reads CAANRGSYNSPLHF. CDR3 sequence (DNA): TGTGCCGCTAATCGGGGGTCGTATAATTCACCCCTCCACTTT.

This clone has just one count. The CDR3 DNA reads TGTGCCAGCTCACGGGGGGGCTATGGCTACACCTTC. Protein sequence: CASSRGGYGYTF. V usage is TRBV18 and J usage is TRBJ1-2, with D possibly TRBD1 on 5 matching bases. V shed 4 bases and J shed 4 bases, with 7 bases lying between them. Germline-derived CDR1 and CDR2 are KGHSH and LQKENI. This CDR3 is 12 amino acids long.

About this clone itself: An end of the junction differs from the germline gene, which may be a read error. This sequence joins TRBV7-9 and TRBJ1-2, with a tentative D call TRBD1 (5 bases). The CDR3 consists of 13 residues. CDR1 and CDR2 from the germline V gene are SEHNR and FQNEAQ (reference sequence). In DNA, the CDR3 is TGTGCCAGCAGCCTAGCGTGGGGGGATGGCTACACCTTC. This encodes CASSLAWGDGYTF. The full variable domain, its missing parts supplied by reference TRBV7-9 and TRBJ1-2, is DTGVSQNPRHKITKRGQNVTFRCDPISEHNRLYWYRQTLGQGPEFLTYFQNEAQLEKSRLLSDRFSAERPKGSFSTLEIQRTEQGDSAMYLCASSLAWGDGYTFGSGTRLTVV.

The rearrangement uses TRBV28 and TRBJ1-1; D is ambiguous. The CDR3 extends over 14 amino acids. In germline, CDR1 is MDHEN, CDR2 SYDVKM. With 3 bases removed from V and 2 bases from J, the gap between germline ends came to 10 bases. The CDR3 here is CASSFWRENTEAFF. In DNA, the CDR3 is TGTGCCAGCAGTTTTTGGAGGGAAAACACTGAAGCTTTCTTT.

The V and J genes are TRBV18 and TRBJ1-5; the D gene is possibly TRBD1 (6 bases). Germline loops: CDR1 KGHSH, CDR2 LQKENI. The CDR3 extends over 13 amino acids. V lost 4 bases and J 7 bases, leaving 11 bases between the germline ends. CDR3 sequence (DNA): TGTGCCAGCTCACGGCCAGGGGTCCAGCCCCAGCATTTT. Translation gives CASSRPGVQPQHF.

This chain uses TRBV27 with TRBJ1-3; D perhaps matches TRBD1 (6 bases). The CDR3 is 15 amino acids. Trimming took 0 bases from V and 4 from J, leaving 10 bases between them. Germline V gene data show CDR1 as MNHEY and CDR2 as SMNVEV (reference sequence). CDR3 amino acids: CASSLSDSGGNTIYF. As DNA, the CDR3 is TGTGCCAGCAGTTTATCGGACAGTGGGGGAAACACCATATATTTT.

The chain links TRBV7-9 to TRBJ1-1; D not resolved. Trimming removed 1 base from V and 1 base from J, with 4 bases in between. This CDR3 is built from 13 residues. From germline, CDR1 is SEHNR and CDR2 FQNEAQ (reference sequence). CDR3 loop: CASSLGSNTEAFF. CDR3 in DNA: TGTGCCAGCAGCTTAGGTTCGAACACTGAAGCTTTCTTT.

The chain employs TRBV21-1 and TRBJ1-1. TRBV21-1 corresponds to a pseudogene. This CDR3 is built from 10 residues. The CDR3 loop is CASPGPEAFF. CDR3 sequence (DNA): TGTGCCAGTCCGGGGCCCGAAGCTTTCTTT.

The rearrangement uses TRBV7-2 and TRBJ1-4; 10 bases map to TRBD1. The CDR3 contains 16 residues. The germline CDR1 and CDR2 sequences are SGHTA and FQGNSA. After removal of 5 bases from V and 11 bases from J, the junction contained 14 bases not matched to a gene. CDR3: CASSLDGTGERAKLFF. The CDR3 DNA reads TGTGCCAGCAGCCTAGACGGGACAGGGGAACGGGCGAAACTGTTTTTT.

The V and J genes are TRBV28 and TRBJ2-7; D gene unclear. This CDR3 is built from 14 residues. Germline CDR1 is MDHEN and CDR2 is SYDVKM. V gave up 7 bases and J gave up 3 bases, with 16 bases separating them. In DNA, the CDR3 is TGTGCCAGCAAAGGGTCTGGTGGAGACTACGAGCAGTACTTC. It translates to CASKGSGGDYEQYF.

This sequence joins TRBV7-9 and TRBJ1-1; D remains ambiguous. Germline V gene lookup returns CDR1 SEHNR and CDR2 FQNEAQ (reference sequence). This CDR3 spans 16 amino acids. V was cut by 4 bases and J by 1 base, with 16 bases left in between. The CDR3 spells CASSSVQTQQNTEAFF. DNA for the CDR3: TGTGCCAGCAGCTCTGTACAGACTCAACAGAACACTGAAGCTTTCTTT.

This chain joins TRBV18 and TRBJ1-4, with D maybe TRBD1 (5 bases). V was shortened by 6 bases and J by 7 bases, with 21 bases between the two germline ends. The CDR3 contains 16 residues. CDR1 is KGHSH, CDR2 LQKENI, per germline. The CDR3 here is CASSISWGEAAEKLFF. CDR3 nucleotide sequence: TGTGCCAGCTCGATATCGTGGGGCGAGGCTGCTGAAAAACTGTTTTTT.

This clone was seen a single time. This chain links TRBV29-1 with TRBJ2-7; 11 bases fit TRBD1. CDR1 SQVTM and CDR2 ANQGSEA come from the germline V gene. Trimming removed 6 bases from V and 4 bases from J; junction bases left unmatched: 11. This CDR3 has 15 amino acids. As DNA, the CDR3 is TGCAGCGTCTCCCGGCCGGGACAGGGGGAGTACGAGCAGTACTTC. It specifies CSVSRPGQGEYEQYF.

This clone was observed once. The chain employs TRBV2 and TRBJ1-2; TRBD1 might be the D (5 bases). The CDR3 length is 12 residues. Trimming removed 4 bases from V and 8 bases from J, with 11 bases in between. CDR1 is SNHLY and CDR2 is FYNNEI in the germline V gene. For the CDR3, the DNA is TGTGCCAGCAGTGGGGGCAGATCCGGCTACACCTTC. It yields the protein CASSGGRSGYTF.

This clone was recorded once. The V and J genes are TRBV2 and TRBJ1-6; D ambiguous. Germline V gene lookup returns CDR1 SNHLY and CDR2 FYNNEI. Trimming shortened V by 2 bases and J by 7 bases, and 15 bases separated the two germline ends. The CDR3 totals 16 residues. The DNA of the CDR3 is TGTGCCAGCAGTGAAAGGTGGGGATGGCGCAATTCACCCCTCCACTTT. It yields the protein CASSERWGWRNSPLHF.

The V call is TRBV7-9, the J call TRBJ1-6, with D possibly being TRBD1 (5 bases). The CDR3 length is 14 residues. The V and J ends lost 11 bases and 7 bases respectively, with 18 bases between them. Germline CDR1 and CDR2: SEHNR and FQNEAQ (reference sequence). CDR3 in DNA: TGTGCCTCAGGAGGGCCTGGGACGAATTCACCCCTCCACTTT. Its protein product is CASGGPGTNSPLHF.

V usage is TRBV9 and J usage is TRBJ2-1; D unclear. Germline CDR1 is SGDLS and CDR2 is YYNGEE. Deletions cut 0 bases from V and 10 bases from J, with 11 bases between. This CDR3 is 13 amino acids long. CDR3 in amino acids: CASSVVALGEQFF. As DNA, the CDR3 is TGTGCCAGCAGCGTAGTGGCGCTCGGGGAGCAGTTCTTC.

The chain recombines TRBV4-3 with TRBJ1-2; D is ambiguous. This CDR3 is 13 amino acids long. Trimming took off 0 bases at V and 2 bases at J, with 4 bases between the two ends. Germline values: CDR1 LGHNA, CDR2 YSLEER. The CDR3 loop reads CASSQDPNYGYTF. The DNA for the CDR3 is TGCGCCAGCAGCCAAGATCCCAACTATGGCTACACCTTC.

The J gene is TRBJ2-5, the V gene TRBV12-5; D possibly matches TRBD1 or TRBD2 (6 bases each). The CDR3 runs 16 residues. Germline V lookup: CDR1 LGHNT, CDR2 FRNRAP. V lost 5 bases to trimming and J lost 8 bases, with 24 bases between them. The CDR3 is CASGPEGDPRRGTQYF. CDR3 sequence (DNA): TGTGCTAGTGGTCCGGAGGGGGACCCCAGAAGAGGAACCCAGTACTTC.

The chain links TRBV29-1 to TRBJ1-4; D unclear. The CDR3 is 14 residues long. Trimming left V 8 bases short and J 8 bases short, with 21 bases between. Germline V gene lookup returns CDR1 SQVTM and CDR2 ANQGSEA. The CDR3 sequence: CSKESRKNWEKLFF. The CDR3 region has the DNA TGCAGCAAGGAGAGCAGGAAGAATTGGGAAAAACTGTTTTTT. Full variable domain (missing parts from reference TRBV29-1 and TRBJ1-4): SAVISQKPSRDICQRGTSLTIQCQVDSQVTMMFWYRQQPGQSLTLIATANQGSEATYESGFVIDKFPISRPNLTFSTLTVSNMSPEDSSIYLCSKESRKNWEKLFFGSGTQLSVL.